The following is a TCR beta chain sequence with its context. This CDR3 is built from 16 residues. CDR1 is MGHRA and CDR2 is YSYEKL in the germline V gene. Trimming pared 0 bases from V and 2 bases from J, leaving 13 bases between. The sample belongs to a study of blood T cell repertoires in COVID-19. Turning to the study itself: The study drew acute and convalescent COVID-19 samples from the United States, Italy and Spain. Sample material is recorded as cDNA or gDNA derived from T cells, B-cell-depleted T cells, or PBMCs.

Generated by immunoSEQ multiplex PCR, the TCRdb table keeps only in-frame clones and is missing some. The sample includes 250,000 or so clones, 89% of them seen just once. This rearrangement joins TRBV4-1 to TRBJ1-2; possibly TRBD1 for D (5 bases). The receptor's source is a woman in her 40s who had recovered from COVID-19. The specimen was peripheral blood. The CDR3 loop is CASSQDEWGLNYGYTF. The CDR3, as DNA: TGCGCCAGCAGCCAAGACGAATGGGGCCTAAACTATGGCTACACCTTC.